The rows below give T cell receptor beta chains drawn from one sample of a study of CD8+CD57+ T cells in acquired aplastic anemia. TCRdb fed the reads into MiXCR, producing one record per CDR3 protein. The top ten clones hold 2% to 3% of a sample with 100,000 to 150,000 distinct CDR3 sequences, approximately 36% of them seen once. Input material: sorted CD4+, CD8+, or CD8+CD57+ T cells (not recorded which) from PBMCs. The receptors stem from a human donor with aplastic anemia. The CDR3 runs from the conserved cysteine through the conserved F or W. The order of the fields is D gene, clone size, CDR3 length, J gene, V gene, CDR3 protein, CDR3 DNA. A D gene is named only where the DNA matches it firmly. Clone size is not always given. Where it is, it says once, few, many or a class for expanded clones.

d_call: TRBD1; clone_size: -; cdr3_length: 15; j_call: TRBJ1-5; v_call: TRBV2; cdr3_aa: CASSEGQGANQPQHF; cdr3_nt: TGTGCCAGCAGTGAAGGACAGGGGGCCAATCAGCCCCAGCATTTT
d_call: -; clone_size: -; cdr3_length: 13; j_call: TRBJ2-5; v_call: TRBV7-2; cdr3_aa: CASSYRVIETQYF; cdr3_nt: TGTGCCAGCAGCTACAGGGTAATAGAGACCCAGTACTTC
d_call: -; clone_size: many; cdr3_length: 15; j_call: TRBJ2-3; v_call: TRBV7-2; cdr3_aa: CASSKGGPRTDTQYF; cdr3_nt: TGTGCCAGCAGTAAAGGGGGACCTCGCACAGATACGCAGTATTTT
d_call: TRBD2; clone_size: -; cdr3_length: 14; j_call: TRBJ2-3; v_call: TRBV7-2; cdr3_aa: CASSRDYRTDTQYF; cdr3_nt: TGTGCCAGCAGTCGGGACTACCGCACAGATACGCAGTATTTT
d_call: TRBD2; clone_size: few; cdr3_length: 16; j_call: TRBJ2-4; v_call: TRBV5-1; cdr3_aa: CASSLVPSGAKNIQYF; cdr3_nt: TGCGCCAGCAGCTTAGTCCCTAGCGGAGCCAAAAACATTCAGTACTTC
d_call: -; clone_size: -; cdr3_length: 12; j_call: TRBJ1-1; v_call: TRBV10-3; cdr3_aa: CAISEVGTEAFF; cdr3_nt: TGTGCCATCAGTGAGGTGGGCACTGAAGCTTTCTTT
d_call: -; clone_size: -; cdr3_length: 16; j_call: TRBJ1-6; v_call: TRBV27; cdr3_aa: CASSLAGRLEGSPLHF; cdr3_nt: TGTGCCAGCAGTTTAGCGGGGAGACTAGAGGGGTCACCCCTCCACTTT
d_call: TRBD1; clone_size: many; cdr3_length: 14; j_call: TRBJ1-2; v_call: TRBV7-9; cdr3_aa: CASSLGQRMDGYTF; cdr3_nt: TGTGCCAGCAGCTTGGGACAGAGGATGGATGGCTACACCTTC
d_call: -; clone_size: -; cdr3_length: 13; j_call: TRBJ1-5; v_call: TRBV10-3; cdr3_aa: CAISASGYQPQHF; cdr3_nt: TGTGCCATCAGTGCGTCAGGGTATCAGCCCCAGCATTTT
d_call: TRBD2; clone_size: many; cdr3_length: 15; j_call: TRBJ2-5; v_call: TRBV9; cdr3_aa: CASSPSGGAYETQYF; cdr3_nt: TGTGCCAGCAGCCCGAGCGGGGGGGCTTATGAGACCCAGTACTTC
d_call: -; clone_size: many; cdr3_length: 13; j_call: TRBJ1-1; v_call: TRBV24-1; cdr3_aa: CATSGPANTEAFF; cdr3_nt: TGTGCCACCAGTGGTCCGGCGAACACTGAAGCTTTCTTT
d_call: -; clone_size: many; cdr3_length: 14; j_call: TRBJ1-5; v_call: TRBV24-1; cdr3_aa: CATSDFYSNQPQHF; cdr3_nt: TGTGCCACCAGTGATTTTTATAGCAATCAGCCCCAGCATTTT
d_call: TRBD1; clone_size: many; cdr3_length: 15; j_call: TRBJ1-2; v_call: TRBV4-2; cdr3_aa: CASSPGDRDACGYTF; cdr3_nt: TGTGCCAGCAGCCCGGGGGACAGGGACGCCTGTGGCTACACCTTC
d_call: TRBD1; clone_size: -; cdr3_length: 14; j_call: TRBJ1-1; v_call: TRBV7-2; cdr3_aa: CASSPIGTGTEAFF; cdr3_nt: TGTGCCAGCAGCCCGATTGGGACAGGAACCGAAGCTTTCTTT
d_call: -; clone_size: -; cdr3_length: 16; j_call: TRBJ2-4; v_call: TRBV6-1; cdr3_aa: CASSERPGVAKNIQYF; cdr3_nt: TGTGCCAGCAGTGAAAGGCCAGGGGTTGCCAAAAACATTCAGTACTTC
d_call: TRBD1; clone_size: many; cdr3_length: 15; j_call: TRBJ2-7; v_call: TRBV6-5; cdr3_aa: CASSLRQGISYEQYF; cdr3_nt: TGTGCCAGCAGCCTAAGACAGGGGATCTCCTACGAGCAGTACTTC
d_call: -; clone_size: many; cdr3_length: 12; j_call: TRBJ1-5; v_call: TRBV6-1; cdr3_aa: CASSDLNQPQHF; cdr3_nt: TGTGCCAGCAGTGATCTCAATCAGCCCCAGCATTTT
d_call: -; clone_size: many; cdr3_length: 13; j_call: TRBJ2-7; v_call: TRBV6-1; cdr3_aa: CASSQTLSYEQYF; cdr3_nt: TGTGCCAGCAGTCAGACTCTCTCCTACGAGCAGTACTTC
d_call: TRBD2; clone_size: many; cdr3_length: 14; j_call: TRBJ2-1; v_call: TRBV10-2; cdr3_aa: CASNPGGSYNEQFF; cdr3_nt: TGCGCCAGCAACCCGGGAGGATCCTACAATGAGCAGTTCTTC
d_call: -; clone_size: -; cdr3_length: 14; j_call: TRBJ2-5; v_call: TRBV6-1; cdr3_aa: CASSSVGAEETQCF; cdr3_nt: TGTGCCAGCAGCTCCGTAGGGGCGGAAGAGACCCAGTGCTTC
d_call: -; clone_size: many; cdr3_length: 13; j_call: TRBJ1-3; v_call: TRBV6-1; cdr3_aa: CASTEDQRNTIYF; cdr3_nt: TGTGCCAGCACCGAGGATCAACGAAACACCATATATTTT
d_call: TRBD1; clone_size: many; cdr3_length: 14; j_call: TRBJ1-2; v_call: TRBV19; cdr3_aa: CASSRGGGGYGYTF; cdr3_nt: TGTGCCAGTAGTAGAGGGGGCGGTGGATATGGCTACACCTTC
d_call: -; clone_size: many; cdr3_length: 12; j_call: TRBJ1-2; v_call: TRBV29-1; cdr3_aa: CSVEGQTYGYTF; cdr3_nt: TGCAGCGTTGAAGGACAGACTTATGGCTACACCTTC
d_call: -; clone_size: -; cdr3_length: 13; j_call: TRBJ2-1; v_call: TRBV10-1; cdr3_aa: CASSASGKNEQFF; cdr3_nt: TGCGCCAGCAGTGCATCCGGGAAGAATGAGCAGTTCTTC
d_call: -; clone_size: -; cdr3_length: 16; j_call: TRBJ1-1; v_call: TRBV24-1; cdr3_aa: CATSATVQWVNTEAFF; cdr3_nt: TGTGCCACCAGTGCCACGGTGCAGTGGGTGAACACTGAAGCTTTCTTT
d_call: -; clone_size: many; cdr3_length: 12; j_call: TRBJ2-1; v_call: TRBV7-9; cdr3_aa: CASSTKPNEQFF; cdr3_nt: TGTGCCAGCAGCACCAAGCCCAATGAGCAGTTCTTC
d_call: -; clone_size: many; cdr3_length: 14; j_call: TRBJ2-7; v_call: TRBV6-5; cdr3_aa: CASSPRRLSYEQYF; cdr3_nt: TGTGCCAGCAGCCCCAGGAGGTTGAGCTACGAGCAGTACTTC
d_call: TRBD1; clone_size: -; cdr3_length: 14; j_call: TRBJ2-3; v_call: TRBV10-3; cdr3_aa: CAISGGQGTDMQYF; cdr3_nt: TGTGCCATCAGTGGGGGACAGGGCACAGATATGCAGTATTTT
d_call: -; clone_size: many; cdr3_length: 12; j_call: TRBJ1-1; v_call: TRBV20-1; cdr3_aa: CSAGQFNTEAFF; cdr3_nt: TGCAGTGCCGGACAGTTTAACACTGAAGCTTTCTTT
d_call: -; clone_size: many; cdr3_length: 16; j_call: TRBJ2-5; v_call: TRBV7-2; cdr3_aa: CASSRRQGGSWETQYF; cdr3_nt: TGTGCCAGCAGCCGAAGACAGGGAGGTTCTTGGGAGACCCAGTACTTC
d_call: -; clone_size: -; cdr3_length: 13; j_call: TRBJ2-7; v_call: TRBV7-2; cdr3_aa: CASSPPGVYEQYF; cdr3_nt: TGTGCCAGCTCACCACCGGGGGTCTACGAGCAGTACTTC
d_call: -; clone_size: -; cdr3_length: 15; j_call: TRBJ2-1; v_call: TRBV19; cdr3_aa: CASSIRRGASNEQFF; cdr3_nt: TGTGCCAGTAGTATCCGCCGGGGAGCCAGCAATGAGCAGTTCTTC
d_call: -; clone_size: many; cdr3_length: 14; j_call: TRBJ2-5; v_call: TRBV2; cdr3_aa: CASSHDILQETQYF; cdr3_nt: TGTGCCAGCAGCCATGACATTCTACAAGAGACCCAGTACTTC
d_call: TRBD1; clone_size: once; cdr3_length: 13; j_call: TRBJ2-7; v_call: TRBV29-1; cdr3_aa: CSVGDREDHEQYF; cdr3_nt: TGCAGCGTGGGGGACAGGGAGGACCACGAGCAGTACTTC
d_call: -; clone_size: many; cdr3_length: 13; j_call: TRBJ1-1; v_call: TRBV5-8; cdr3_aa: CASSGVGNTEAFF; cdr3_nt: TGTGCCAGCAGCGGGGTGGGGAACACTGAAGCTTTCTTT
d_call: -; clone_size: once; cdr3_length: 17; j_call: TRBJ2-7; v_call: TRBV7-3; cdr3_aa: CASSRAWATKAGDEQYF; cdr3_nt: TGTGCCAGCAGTCGCGCATGGGCGACAAAGGCAGGGGACGAGCAGTACTTC
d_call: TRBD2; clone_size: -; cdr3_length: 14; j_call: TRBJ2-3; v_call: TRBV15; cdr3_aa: CATSRAGGPDTQYF; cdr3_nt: TGTGCCACCAGCAGAGCGGGGGGGCCGGATACGCAGTATTTT
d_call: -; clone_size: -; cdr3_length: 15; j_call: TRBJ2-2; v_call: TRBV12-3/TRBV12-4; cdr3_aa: CASSFQGSGTGELFF; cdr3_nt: TGTGCCAGCAGTTTTCAGGGTTCGGGAACCGGGGAGCTGTTTTTT
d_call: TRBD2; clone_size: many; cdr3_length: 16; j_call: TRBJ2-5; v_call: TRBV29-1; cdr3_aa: CSVENSGALGGGTQYF; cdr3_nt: TGCAGCGTTGAGAATAGCGGGGCCCTGGGGGGGGGGACCCAGTACTTC
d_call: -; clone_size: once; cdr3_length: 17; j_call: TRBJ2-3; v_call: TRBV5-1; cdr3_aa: CASSRTRTVARTDTQYF; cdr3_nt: TGCGCCAGCAGCCGAACCCGGACGGTCGCGCGCACAGATACGCAGTATTTT
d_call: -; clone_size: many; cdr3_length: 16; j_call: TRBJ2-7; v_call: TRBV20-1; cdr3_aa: CSARDPGPPLIYEQYF; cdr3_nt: TGCAGTGCTAGGGACCCGGGACCGCCACTAATTTACGAGCAGTACTTC
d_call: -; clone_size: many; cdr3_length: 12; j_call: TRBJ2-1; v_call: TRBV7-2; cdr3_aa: CASSSLTGEQFF; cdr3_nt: TGTGCCAGCAGCTCTTTGACGGGCGAGCAGTTCTTC
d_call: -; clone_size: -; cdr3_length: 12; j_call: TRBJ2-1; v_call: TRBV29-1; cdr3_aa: CSVASGGGEQFF; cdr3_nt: TGCAGCGTTGCATCAGGGGGGGGTGAGCAGTTCTTC
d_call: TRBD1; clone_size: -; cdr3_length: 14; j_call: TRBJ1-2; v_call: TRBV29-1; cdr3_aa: CSGEVRDRYYGYTF; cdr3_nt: TGCAGCGGGGAAGTGCGGGACAGGTACTATGGCTACACCTTC
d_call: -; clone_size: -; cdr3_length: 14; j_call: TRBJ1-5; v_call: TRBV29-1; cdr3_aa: CSVRDVSGNQPQHF; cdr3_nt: TGCAGCGTTAGGGACGTGAGTGGCAATCAGCCCCAGCATTTT